A single T cell receptor beta chain is shown here with its context. The data were taken from a study of T-cell reconstitution after alpha-beta-depleted transplantation in children. The CDR3 runs 14 residues. V was cut by 4 bases and J by 0 bases, with 10 bases left in between. Germline-derived CDR1 and CDR2 are SGHRS and YFSETQ. Unique molecular identifiers were incorporated into the prepared TCRbeta library. MiXCR, applied by TCRdb to the PCR reads, yields one record per CDR3 protein. This sample has about 610,000 distinct CDR3 sequences, with approximately 10% found just once. V and J are TRBV5-1 and TRBJ1-2; a weak D match, TRBD1 (5 bases). This specimen was PBMCs from the stem cell graft donor, taken from the stem cell graft. The TCR sequence derives from a human donor who donated a stem cell graft to a child with acute myeloid leukemia. CDR3 amino acids: CASSEGTSNYGYTF. CDR3 DNA: TGCGCCAGCAGCGAAGGGACCTCTAACTATGGCTACACCTTC.